The clone carrying this T cell receptor beta chain came up a few times. Its antigen is not known. One entry per CDR3 protein results from TCRdb running MiXCR on the reads. The sample yields tens of thousands of distinct CDR3 sequences, roughly 44% seen once. These data are taken from a study of T cell repertoires in cytomegalovirus infection. Study details: Alongside well-studied HLA-B-restricted CMV epitopes, recently identified HLA-C-restricted CMV epitopes were also used. Public TCR beta signatures provided an indication of both CMV infection and a matching HLA type.

Overall study findings and caveats: HLA-C-restricted CMV-specific TCR beta clonotypes prevailed in the ex vivo response.

The CDR3 has 15 residues. J lost 6 bases, V lost 4 bases, and 8 bases had no gene match. Germline-derived CDR1 and CDR2 are SGHAT and FQNNGV. This receptor was obtained from a human donor in good health (CMV status not recorded). Some clones in this sample may be carry-over from other donors' samples. The sample here was CD8+ T cells from cultured PBMCs, taken from culture after CMV antigen stimulation. J is TRBJ2-1 and V is TRBV11-2; 8 bases are a match to TRBD1. Here the CDR3 reads CASSYDRGNANEQFF. CDR3 DNA: TGTGCCAGCAGCTACGACAGGGGTAACGCCAATGAGCAGTTCTTC.